This paragraph covers one T cell receptor (beta chain) sequence. The antigen is undetermined. PCR employed 60 Vbeta and 13 Jbeta primers. Here immunoSEQ multiplex PCR was the method, and the copy in TCRdb shows in-frame clones only, minus some. The sample records 100,000 to 150,000 clones, 81% being singletons. Donors showed nominal health when sampled, although they likely had unrecorded immune exposures. The record originates from a study of cytomegalovirus exposure and HLA in healthy donors. Findings and limits, study-wide: Per published reports, the classifier diagnosed cytomegalovirus status with high specificity and sensitivity. The study designated 150 to 200 TCR beta chains cytomegalovirus-associated.

CDR1 ENHRY and CDR2 SYGVKD come from the germline V gene. V was clipped by 7 bases and J by 3 bases, with 10 bases between them. This CDR3 region has 13 residues. The V gene is TRBV10-3, the J gene TRBJ2-1; D remains ambiguous. This receptor was taken from a woman in her forties in good health and CMV-seronegative. The sequenced sample consisted of PBMCs. For the CDR3, the DNA is TGTGCCATCATGTCCCCCAGCTACAATGAGCAGTTCTTC. Translated, it gives CAIMSPSYNEQFF.